The 23 T cell receptor beta chains below all came from one sample that was sequenced in a study of shared clonotypes between healthy human individuals. Sequencing used immunoSEQ multiplex PCR; TCRdb keeps in-frame clones, though not all of them. This table has about half a million clones, roughly 83% appearing once. Sequenced: PBMCs. Receptor source: a woman between 40 and 55 years old in good health. Some clones in this sample may be carry-over from other donors' samples.

The table lists this clone with a few counts. The rearrangement uses TRBV30 and TRBJ2-5; D remains unclear. Germline values: CDR1 GTSNPN, CDR2 SVGIG (reference sequence). V was trimmed by 0 bases and J by 5 bases, leaving 10 bases between them. The CDR3 spans 13 residues. The CDR3 protein is CAWSVLFRETQYF. CDR3 DNA: TGTGCCTGGAGTGTACTGTTTCGGGAGACCCAGTACTTC.

This clone was detected only once. The rearrangement joins TRBV5-1 to TRBJ1-3; 7 bases line up with TRBD1. The CDR3 extends over 14 amino acids. V shed 3 bases, J shed 2 bases, and the junction held 2 bases outside the gene matches. Germline-derived CDR1 and CDR2 are SGHRS and YFSETQ. The CDR3 DNA reads as TGCGCCAGCAGCTCCGACAGGGCTGGAAACACCATATATTTT. As protein: CASSSDRAGNTIYF.

The chain has TRBV5-1 and TRBJ2-5, with 10 bases matching TRBD2. The V gene end was trimmed by 0 bases and the J gene end by 5 bases; junction bases not matched to a gene: 7. The CDR3 spans 16 residues. Per the germline V gene, CDR1 is SGHRS and CDR2 is YFSETQ. CDR3: CASSLAASGSIETQYF. The CDR3 nucleotides read TGCGCCAGCAGCTTGGCGGCTAGCGGGAGTATTGAGACCCAGTACTTC.

The CDR3 region is CASSSTGGWNEQFF. The CDR3 nucleotides read TGTGCCAGCAGCTCGACAGGGGGATGGAATGAGCAGTTCTTC. The chain carries TRBV11-2 and TRBJ2-1; 9 bases line up with TRBD1. Germline V lookup: CDR1 SGHAT, CDR2 FQNNGV. The CDR3 totals 14 residues. The V and J ends lost 4 bases and 7 bases, in that order; junction bases with no gene match: 5.

The chain employs TRBV7-9 and TRBJ1-1; D unclear. CDR3 size: 14 residues. Germline V gene data show CDR1 as SEHNR and CDR2 as FQNEAQ (reference sequence). V was shortened by 1 base and J by 4 bases, with 10 bases between the two germline ends. The CDR3 sequence is CASSLDAGSTEAFF. In nucleotides, the CDR3 is TGTGCCAGCAGCTTAGACGCCGGCAGCACTGAAGCTTTCTTT.

The CDR3 DNA reads as TGTGCCAGCAGTTTTCGGGGACATGGCACAGATACGCAGTATTTT. This codes for CASSFRGHGTDTQYF. The chain joins TRBV28 to TRBJ2-3; D might be TRBD1 (6 bases). The germline V gene has CDR1 MDHEN and CDR2 SYDVKM. The CDR3 extends over 15 amino acids. Trimming pared 3 bases from V and 1 base from J, leaving 11 bases between.

J is TRBJ1-4 and V is TRBV5-8; a possible D gene is TRBD1 (5 bases). V was pared by 4 bases and J by 8 bases, with 18 bases between. The CDR3 is made up of 15 amino acids. In germline, CDR1 is SGHTS, CDR2 YDEGEE. CDR3 protein: CASSIRQTPWEKLFF. The CDR3 bases are TGTGCCAGCAGCATCCGACAGACCCCATGGGAAAAACTGTTTTTT. Based on the CDR3 plus reference TRBV5-8 and TRBJ1-4, the full variable domain is EAGVTQSPTHLIKTRGQQATLRCSPISGHTSVYWYQQALGLGLQFLLWYDEGEERNRGNFPPRFSGRQFPNYSSELNVNALELEDSALYLCASSIRQTPWEKLFFGSGTQLSVL.

This clone was found once. The genes are TRBV6-1 and TRBJ2-1; 8 bases agree with TRBD2. With 4 bases clipped from V and 4 bases from J, the junction kept 6 bases outside the gene matches. The CDR3 contains 15 residues. In germline, CDR1 is MNHNS, CDR2 SASEGT. The CDR3 DNA is TGTGCCAGCAGTGGAATTCGGGGGGGTTACAATGAGCAGTTCTTC. It is translated as CASSGIRGGYNEQFF.

The V gene is TRBV4-1, the J gene TRBJ1-5; TRBD1 matches 7 bases. The CDR3 contains 16 residues. The junction had 6 bases not matched to a gene; V was cut back by 0 bases and J by 4 bases. From germline, CDR1 is MGHRA and CDR2 YSYEKL. CDR3 sequence (DNA): TGCGCCAGCAGCCAAGATACCAGGGGGTGGAATCAGCCCCAGCATTTT. Translated, it gives CASSQDTRGWNQPQHF.

This chain connects TRBV7-9 to TRBJ2-7; 7 nucleotides align to TRBD2. The V gene's germline CDR1 is SEHNR and CDR2 FQNEAQ (reference sequence). V lost 2 bases, J lost 3 bases, and 7 bases stayed unmatched. This CDR3 has 15 residues. Here the CDR3 reads CASSLTREGLYEQYF. The CDR3 DNA reads as TGTGCCAGCAGCTTAACTAGGGAGGGCCTCTACGAGCAGTACTTC.

J is TRBJ2-1 and V is TRBV19; 7 nucleotides agree with TRBD2. This CDR3 comprises 15 residues. V trimming: 3 bases; J trimming: 8 bases; junction bases outside the gene matches: 10. Per the germline V gene, CDR1 is LNHDA and CDR2 is SQIVND (reference sequence). The CDR3, as DNA: TGTGCCAGTAGTATTTCGGTAGCGGGTCCGCATGAGCAGTTCTTC. It translates to CASSISVAGPHEQFF.

V gene TRBV6-1 combines with J gene TRBJ2-7; TRBD2 might be the D (6 bases). The CDR3 is 15 amino acids. Deletions cut 1 base from V and 2 bases from J, with 12 bases between. Germline V gene sequence: CDR1 MNHNS, CDR2 SASEGT. CDR3 amino acids: CASSEGGDFAYEQYF. The CDR3 DNA follows: TGTGCCAGCAGTGAAGGGGGGGACTTTGCCTACGAGCAGTACTTC.

The gene calls are TRBV6-1 and TRBJ2-7; D assignment may be TRBD1 or TRBD2 (5 bases each). The CDR3 runs 16 residues. Looked up from germline, CDR1 is MNHNS and CDR2 is SASEGT. The V end lost 7 bases, the J end lost 3 bases, and 22 bases lay between the germline ends. The CDR3 sequence: CASIEGFSGKIYEQYF. CDR3 nucleotide sequence: TGTGCCAGCATTGAGGGGTTTAGTGGAAAGATCTACGAGCAGTACTTC.

The chain is built from TRBV30 and TRBJ1-1; 8 bases fit TRBD1. The V gene end was trimmed by 5 bases and the J gene end by 4 bases; junction bases not matched to a gene: 3. Germline loops: CDR1 GTSNPN, CDR2 SVGIG (reference sequence). There are 12 residues in the CDR3. CDR3 protein: CAWATGVTEAFF. The DNA of the CDR3 is TGTGCCTGGGCGACAGGGGTCACTGAAGCTTTCTTT.

The chain carries TRBV4-2 and TRBJ2-7, with TRBD2 matching 9 bases. Germline V gives CDR1 LGHNA, CDR2 YNFKEQ. CDR3 size: 17 residues. V lost 5 bases to trimming and J lost 4 bases; unmatched junction nucleotides: 15. In DNA form, the CDR3 reads TGTGCCAGCAGCTCACCCTGGGGTAGCGGGAGTAGGTACGAGCAGTACTTC. Encoded protein: CASSSPWGSGSRYEQYF.

A remark on this clone: Distinct nucleotide sequences in the sample also encode this CDR3. V gene TRBV7-3 combines with J gene TRBJ2-3; TRBD1 matches 11 bases. The CDR3 loop spans 15 amino acids. Germline CDR1 and CDR2: SGHTA and FQGTGA. After removal of 2 bases from V and 3 bases from J, the junction contained 1 base not matched to a gene. The CDR3 spells CASSLGQGATDTQYF. The CDR3 DNA is TGTGCCAGCAGCTTAGGACAGGGGGCGACAGATACGCAGTATTTT.

J is TRBJ2-1 and V is TRBV9; TRBD2 matches 9 bases. The CDR3 has 16 residues. CDR1 SGDLS and CDR2 YYNGEE come from the germline V gene. V shed 4 bases and J 8 bases; nucleotides not matched to a gene: 13. In nucleotides, the CDR3 is TGTGCCAGCAGCTCCCCCTATGGGACTAGCATCCATGAGCAGTTCTTC. It codes for CASSSPYGTSIHEQFF. Supplemented by reference TRBV9 and TRBJ2-1, the full variable domain reads DSGVTQTPKHLITATGQRVTLRCSPRSGDLSVYWYQQSLDQGLQFLIQYYNGEERAKGNILERFSAQQFPDLHSELNLSSLELGDSALYFCASSSPYGTSIHEQFFGPGTRLTVL.

The CDR3 nucleotides read TGTGCCAGCAGTGATATTATCGCTTTCCAGGGGGAAGGTCAGCCCCAGCATTTT. Translating gives CASSDIIAFQGEGQPQHF. The J gene is TRBJ1-5, the V gene TRBV6-1; 7 bases match TRBD1. Trimming took 3 bases from V and 6 from J; bases not matched to a gene: 17. Germline V gene lookup returns CDR1 MNHNS and CDR2 SASEGT. The CDR3 contains 18 residues.

The rearrangement uses TRBV28 and TRBJ1-2; D is ambiguous. The V and J ends lost 6 bases and 8 bases respectively, with 16 bases between them. The CDR3 consists of 13 residues. The germline gives CDR1 MDHEN, CDR2 SYDVKM. CDR3 sequence reads: CASSQGPVRGYTF. The CDR3 coding sequence is TGTGCCAGCAGCCAAGGGCCAGTGCGCGGCTACACCTTC.

In this sample, this clone turned up once. The rearrangement joins TRBV5-5 to TRBJ2-7; 10 bases agree with TRBD2. CDR3 length equals 16 residues. Germline CDR1 SGHKS, CDR2 YYEKEE (reference sequence). The V segment lost 0 bases and the J segment 0 bases; nucleotides outside the gene matches: 3. This CDR3 is CASSLEGTSVSYEQYF. CDR3 DNA sequence: TGTGCCAGCAGCTTGGAAGGGACTAGCGTCTCCTACGAGCAGTACTTC.

This clone was seen only a few times. The chain couples TRBV7-9 to TRBJ2-7, with 7 bases aligning to TRBD2. The V segment lost 1 base and the J segment 4 bases; nucleotides outside the gene matches: 1. This CDR3 has 13 amino acids. Germline lookup yields CDR1 SEHNR and CDR2 FQNEAQ (reference sequence). CDR3 protein: CASSLGGGYEQYF. The CDR3 DNA follows: TGTGCCAGCAGCTTAGGCGGGGGATACGAGCAGTACTTC.

V is TRBV18 and J is TRBJ1-2; D is perhaps TRBD1 (6 bases). V dropped 2 bases and J dropped 2 bases, with 9 bases sitting between them. Germline V gene sequence: CDR1 KGHSH, CDR2 LQKENI. CDR3 length equals 14 residues. DNA of the CDR3: TGTGCCAGCTCACCAGGGGGGGCAAACTATGGCTACACCTTC. Translated, it gives CASSPGGANYGYTF.

Details on this clone: The sample has other DNA sequences that encode this CDR3 too. The rearrangement uses TRBV28 and TRBJ1-5, with D hard to call. The CDR3 extends over 12 amino acids. Trimming left V 3 bases short and J 3 bases short, with 3 bases between. Germline CDR1 MDHEN, CDR2 SYDVKM. The CDR3 DNA reads TGTGCCAGCAGTTTGACCAATCAGCCCCAGCATTTT. The encoded protein is CASSLTNQPQHF.